The 3 T cell receptor beta chains below come from one sample, sequenced in a study of neurological immune-mediated disorders. TCRdb fed the 5' RACE reads into MiXCR, producing one record per CDR3 protein. This table has about 52,000 distinct CDR3 sequences, about 3.8% appearing once. The sequenced sample was PBMCs. All receptors come from a man between 60 and 70 years old with multiple sclerosis.

This clonotype was observed at least ten times. The chain couples TRBV20-1 to TRBJ1-2; the D gene is possibly TRBD1 (5 bases). The germline V gene has CDR1 DFQATT and CDR2 SNEGSKA (reference sequence). This CDR3 comprises 17 residues. Deletions cut 0 bases from V and 4 bases from J, with 21 bases between. Here the CDR3 reads CSARDPGGRGGTYGYTF. For the CDR3, the DNA is TGCAGTGCTAGAGACCCGGGGGGGAGGGGAGGGACCTATGGCTACACCTTC.

There are many counts of this clonotype. The V and J genes are TRBV5-1 and TRBJ1-2, with TRBD1 as a possible D gene (5 bases). Between the trimmed V and J ends, which lost 3 bases and 4 bases, there was a span of 28 bases. Germline loops: CDR1 SGHRS, CDR2 YFSETQ. This CDR3 has 19 residues. CDR3 sequence reads: CASSSGTTFPTDGGYGYTF. Here the CDR3 DNA reads TGCGCCAGCAGCTCGGGAACGACTTTCCCAACCGATGGGGGCTATGGCTACACCTTC.

This clonotype was counted only a few times. The J gene is TRBJ1-1, the V gene TRBV20-1; D is ambiguous. This CDR3 spans 14 amino acids. Trimming removed 1 base at V and 0 bases at J, with 9 bases between. Germline CDR1 and CDR2: DFQATT and SNEGSKA (reference sequence). The CDR3 nucleotides read TGCAGTGCTAGAGTGGACCTCGTGAACACTGAAGCTTTCTTT. Its protein product is CSARVDLVNTEAFF.